This T cell receptor beta chain was identified during a study of shared clonotypes between healthy human individuals. Study-wide findings and caveats: Large sequencing depth failed to make sorted-subset sequencing complete, rarefaction showed. Having only a few donors restricted how much genetic and exposure-history diversity was captured.

In regard to this clone: Its cognate antigen is unknown. Other DNA sequences in this sample translate to the same CDR3.

The CDR3 is 13 residues long. Germline V gene lookup returns CDR1 ENHRY and CDR2 SYGVKD. Trimming removed 6 bases from V and 4 bases from J; junction bases left unmatched: 5. Authors' methods: Filtering of immunoSEQ junctional sequences could not match full-length read filtering. Profiling relied on immunoSEQ multiplex PCR, and the TCRdb table lists in-frame clones only, not all of them. Clone size and V and J calls were adopted from that table, with D and trimming inferred from the DNA. The sample consists of some 630,000 clones, around 72% of them appearing once. This TCR was recovered from a woman aged 30 to 39 in good health. V usage is TRBV10-3 and J usage is TRBJ1-2; 7 bases match TRBD1. The source material was memory CD4+ T cells sorted from blood. Described subset: CD45RA-negative fraction. The CDR3 DNA follows: TGTGCCATCAGCGAGGGACAGACCTATGGCTACACCTTC. Residues: CAISEGQTYGYTF.